This TCR beta chain was sequenced for a study of OX40 agonist ivuxolimab in advanced cancers. Overall study context: Each patient was given ivuxolimab into a vein every 2 weeks, at 0.01 to 10 mg/kg.

The CDR3 runs 11 residues. Germline V gene data show CDR1 as MNHNS and CDR2 as SASEGT. The repertoire was sequenced with immunoSEQ multiplex PCR; TCRdb's copy has only in-frame clones and lacks some. The table records tens of thousands of clones, roughly 88% of them present only once. Baseline was the first blood sampling point, followed by cycle 4 day 1 and cycle 7 day 1. A note on this clone: The junction departs from germline at one end; a sequencing error may be responsible.

This sequence was found in an adult with an advanced solid tumor such as melanoma, head and neck, liver or kidney cancer. This specimen consisted of CD4+ or CD8+ T cells sorted from blood, obtained in a trial of the OX40 agonist ivuxolimab. The genes are TRBV6-1 and TRBJ1-2, with D possibly TRBD1 on 6 matching bases. CDR3 region: CASREGGGYTF. DNA of the CDR3: TGTGCCAGCAGAGAAGGGGGTGGCTACACCTTC.